This entry is about one T cell receptor beta chain. Its antigen remains unidentified. This specimen comes from a study of cytomegalovirus exposure and HLA in healthy donors. The PCR employed 60 Vbeta primers together with 13 Jbeta primers. TCRdb keeps only in-frame clones here, not all; method: immunoSEQ multiplex PCR. The data show 150,000 to 200,000 clones, 65% to 90% seen once. Study conclusions and caveats: About 87% or about 30% of the time was how often most TCR beta V segments were productive, according to an earlier analysis. A classifier reportedly called cytomegalovirus status with high sensitivity and specificity. Some highly shared sequence variants likely arose as a pipeline artifact.

In germline, CDR1 is SGHVS, CDR2 FQNEAQ. Trimming took off 3 bases at V and 3 bases at J, with 12 bases between the two ends. The CDR3 contains 14 residues. V usage is TRBV7-8 and J usage is TRBJ2-7; no clear D gene. Sequenced input: PBMCs. The origin of this receptor is a man between 45 and 60 years old in good health and CMV-seropositive. The CDR3 bases are TGTGCCAGCAGCTTCGGTGGATCTAGCTACGAGCAGTACTTC. This translates into CASSFGGSSYEQYF.